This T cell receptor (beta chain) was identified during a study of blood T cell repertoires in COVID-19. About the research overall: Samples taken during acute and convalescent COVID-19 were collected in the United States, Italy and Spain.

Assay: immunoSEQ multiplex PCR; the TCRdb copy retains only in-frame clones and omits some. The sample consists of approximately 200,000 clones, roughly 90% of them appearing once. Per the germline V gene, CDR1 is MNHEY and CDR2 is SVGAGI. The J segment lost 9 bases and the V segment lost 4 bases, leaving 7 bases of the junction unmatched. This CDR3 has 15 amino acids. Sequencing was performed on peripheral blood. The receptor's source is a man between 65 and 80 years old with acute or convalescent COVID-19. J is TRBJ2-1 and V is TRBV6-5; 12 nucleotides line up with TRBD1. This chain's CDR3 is CASSLGTGGYGEQFF. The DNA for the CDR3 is TGTGCCAGCAGTTTGGGGACAGGGGGCTACGGTGAGCAGTTCTTC.